The 28 T cell receptor beta chains listed next were all sequenced from one sample in a study of blood T cell repertoires in COVID-19. TCRdb's copy holds only in-frame clones and misses some; the assay was immunoSEQ multiplex PCR. The sample yields 300,000 to 350,000 clones, roughly 86% seen once. Sequencing was performed on peripheral blood. All receptors come from a man aged 30-40 years with COVID-19, enrolled during active disease.

V usage is TRBV19 and J usage is TRBJ1-2; perhaps TRBD1 as D (5 bases). Trimming stripped 8 bases from V and 4 bases from J, with 20 bases between. The CDR3 is 15 amino acids. Per the germline V gene, CDR1 is LNHDA and CDR2 is SQIVND (reference sequence). CDR3 residues: CASRYAGKRGYGYTF. CDR3 sequence (DNA): TGTGCCAGTCGATATGCAGGGAAACGTGGCTATGGCTACACCTTC.

V and J are TRBV2 and TRBJ1-5; 10 bases match TRBD1. Germline CDR1 reads SNHLY; CDR2 reads FYNNEI. The J segment lost 4 bases and the V segment lost 5 bases, leaving 8 bases of the junction unmatched. The length of the CDR3 is 16 residues. The DNA of the CDR3 is TGTGCCAGCAGTCCGGGGAGGGACAGGGGAAATCAGCCCCAGCATTTT. It specifies CASSPGRDRGNQPQHF.

J is TRBJ2-3 and V is TRBV5-1, with 13 bases matching TRBD2. The CDR3 runs 16 residues. Unmatched junction bases numbered 8, after V lost 4 bases and J lost 6 bases. The germline V gene encodes CDR1 SGHRS and CDR2 YFSETQ. CDR3 DNA sequence: TGCGCCAGCAGCGGCGGACTAGCGGGAGCCCGCGATACGCAGTATTTT. Its protein is CASSGGLAGARDTQYF.

Regarding this clone: This sample also contains other DNA sequences that code for the same CDR3. The rearrangement uses TRBV9 and TRBJ2-1; D call uncertain. Trimming took off 5 bases at V and 4 bases at J, with 4 bases between the two ends. Germline CDR1 reads SGDLS; CDR2 reads YYNGEE. The CDR3 has 11 amino acids. CDR3 region: CASSHYNEQFF. For the CDR3, the DNA is TGTGCCAGCAGTCATTACAATGAGCAGTTCTTC.

The rearrangement links TRBV5-1 to TRBJ2-3; 10 bases are a match to TRBD1. Losses at the gene ends were 3 bases for V and 3 bases for J; bases not matched to a gene: 13. The CDR3 sequence is 18 residues long. CDR1 and CDR2 (germline): SGHRS, YFSETQ. Written as DNA, the CDR3 is TGCGCCAGCAGCTCCTACCCCAGGACAGGGGGTATGACAGATACGCAGTATTTT. Its translation is CASSSYPRTGGMTDTQYF.

This clone has only a few counts. V usage is TRBV27 and J usage is TRBJ2-1; 7 bases are shared with TRBD2. The CDR3 is 17 amino acids. The germline V gene has CDR1 MNHEY and CDR2 SMNVEV (reference sequence). V lost 5 bases to trimming and J lost 5 bases; unmatched junction nucleotides: 15. CDR3 amino acids: CASSPTPWLAEDNEQFF. CDR3 DNA sequence: TGTGCCAGCAGTCCAACCCCGTGGCTAGCGGAGGACAATGAGCAGTTCTTC.

The chain is built from TRBV4-1 and TRBJ2-1, with 11 bases aligning to TRBD2. This CDR3 has 15 residues. Losses at the gene ends were 0 bases for V and 10 bases for J; bases not matched to a gene: 5. Germline V gene data show CDR1 as MGHRA and CDR2 as YSYEKL. This chain's CDR3 is CASSQEELAGVEQFF. Written as DNA, the CDR3 is TGCGCCAGCAGCCAAGAAGAACTAGCGGGAGTAGAGCAGTTCTTC.

This clone has just one count. The rearrangement links TRBV11-2 to TRBJ1-5; weak D call: TRBD1 (6 bases). The CDR3 loop spans 13 amino acids. The V end was cut by 4 bases, the J end by 3 bases, with 7 bases between. Germline-derived CDR1 and CDR2 are SGHAT and FQNNGV. The CDR3 protein is CASSWDTNQPQHF. The CDR3 DNA is TGTGCCAGCAGCTGGGACACCAATCAGCCCCAGCATTTT.

The chain couples TRBV28 to TRBJ2-7; weak D call: TRBD2 (6 bases). Per germline, CDR1 MDHEN and CDR2 SYDVKM. Trimming left V 5 bases short and J 5 bases short, with 10 bases between. The CDR3 contains 12 residues. The CDR3 DNA reads as TGTGCCAGCAGTGTGACTAGGAACGAGCAGTACTTC. Amino acid sequence: CASSVTRNEQYF. Using reference TRBV28 and TRBJ2-7 for the parts outside the CDR3, the full variable domain is DVKVTQSSRYLVKRTGEKVFLECVQDMDHENMFWYRQDPGLGLRLIYFSYDVKMKEKGDIPEGYSVSREKKERFSLILESASTNQTSMYLCASSVTRNEQYFGPGTRLTVT.

The V call is TRBV28, the J call TRBJ2-4; the match to TRBD2 covers 7 bases. Germline values: CDR1 MDHEN, CDR2 SYDVKM. The CDR3 contains 14 residues. V gave up 3 bases and J gave up 4 bases; unmatched junction bases: 3. This CDR3 is CASSLAGVKNIQYF. The CDR3 coding sequence is TGTGCCAGCAGTTTGGCGGGAGTTAAAAACATTCAGTACTTC.

V and J are TRBV12-3 or TRBV12-4 and TRBJ1-2; the D is unclear. Trimming left V 3 bases short and J 8 bases short, with 10 bases between. The CDR3 covers 12 residues. The CDR3 protein is CASSFASEGYTF. The CDR3, as DNA: TGTGCCAGCAGTTTTGCAAGTGAGGGCTACACCTTC.

V is TRBV7-2 and J is TRBJ2-7, with 11 bases that match TRBD2. The CDR3 is 15 residues long. CDR1 and CDR2 (germline): SGHTA, FQGNSA. Trimming at V came to 10 bases and at J to 4 bases, leaving 12 bases not matched to a gene. The CDR3, as DNA: TGTGCCACCGGGCGGCTAGCGGGAGGAATTTACGAGCAGTACTTC. Translation gives CATGRLAGGIYEQYF.

This sequence joins TRBV30 and TRBJ2-1; D is perhaps TRBD2 (5 bases). Trimming pared 5 bases from V and 3 bases from J, leaving 14 bases between. Germline CDR1 GTSNPN, CDR2 SVGIG (reference sequence). The CDR3 has 14 amino acids. The CDR3 reads CAWQRLLDYNEQFF. The CDR3 region has the DNA TGTGCCTGGCAGCGGCTCCTAGACTACAATGAGCAGTTCTTC.

As to this clone: This may be a read error: a much more frequent sequence differs by one nucleotide. Distinct nucleotide sequences in the sample also encode this CDR3. This chain uses TRBV19 with TRBJ1-1; TRBD1 agrees at 7 bases. CDR1 LNHDA and CDR2 SQIVND come from the germline V gene (reference sequence). The V and J ends lost 3 bases and 5 bases, in that order; junction bases with no gene match: 3. This CDR3 is built from 13 residues. CDR3 DNA: TGTGCCAGTAGTATTAAGGGGGCGACTGAAGCTTTCTTT. Translating it yields CASSIKGATEAFF.

The genes are TRBV9 and TRBJ2-7, with 9 bases that match TRBD1. Germline assignment: CDR1 SGDLS and CDR2 YYNGEE. The length of the CDR3 is 14 residues. J was trimmed by 3 bases and V by 0 bases; bases with no gene match: 1. The CDR3 reads CASSVGTGDYEQYF. The CDR3 DNA reads as TGTGCCAGCAGCGTAGGGACAGGGGACTACGAGCAGTACTTC.

The chain carries TRBV19 and TRBJ2-7; 7 positions match TRBD2. This CDR3 contains 14 residues. V lost 5 bases and J lost 6; bases outside the gene matches: 10. Germline CDR1 and CDR2: LNHDA and SQIVND (reference sequence). The DNA for the CDR3 is TGTGCCAGTAGTTCTGCCCCCCGGGGGGTCGAGCAGTACTTC. Translating it yields CASSSAPRGVEQYF.

J is TRBJ2-2 and V is TRBV7-8; 10 nucleotides align to TRBD2. Per germline, CDR1 SGHVS and CDR2 FQNEAQ. Trimming took 1 base from V and 3 from J; bases not matched to a gene: 2. The CDR3 has 16 residues. This CDR3 reads CASSLGTSGYTGELFF. Here the CDR3 DNA reads TGTGCCAGCAGCTTAGGGACTAGCGGATACACCGGGGAGCTGTTTTTT.

The CDR3, as DNA: TGCGCCAGCAGCTCCCAGTCGAACACTGAAGCTTTCTTT. Translating it yields CASSSQSNTEAFF. The gene calls are TRBV5-1 and TRBJ1-1; D is unresolved. CDR3 length: 13 residues. The V end lost 3 bases, the J end lost 1 base, and 7 bases lay between the germline ends. The V gene's germline CDR1 is SGHRS and CDR2 YFSETQ.

The chain recombines TRBV12-3 or TRBV12-4 with TRBJ2-1, with D unclear. V was pared by 4 bases and J by 6 bases, with 7 bases between. The CDR3 loop spans 12 amino acids. CDR3 region: CASSYNGNEQFF. DNA for the CDR3: TGTGCCAGCAGTTATAACGGCAATGAGCAGTTCTTC.

This clone was recorded only once. The chain links TRBV19 to TRBJ2-1, with 15 bases matching TRBD2. V trimming: 6 bases; J trimming: 10 bases; junction bases outside the gene matches: 7. The CDR3 runs 15 residues. Germline-derived CDR1 and CDR2 are LNHDA and SQIVND (reference sequence). The CDR3 reads CASRPGLAGGREQFF. Written as DNA, the CDR3 is TGTGCCAGTAGGCCTGGACTAGCGGGAGGGCGCGAGCAGTTCTTC.

This clone was seen a few times. The CDR3 here is CASSYEGADNQPQHF. CDR3 nucleotides: TGTGCCAGCAGTTACGAGGGGGCGGATAATCAGCCCCAGCATTTT. The chain uses TRBV6-6 and TRBJ1-5; 7 nucleotides match TRBD1. Germline CDR1 and CDR2: MNHNY and SVGAGI (reference sequence). After removal of 2 bases from V and 4 bases from J, the junction contained 5 bases not matched to a gene. There are 15 residues in the CDR3.

The chain couples TRBV7-9 to TRBJ2-1, with TRBD2 matching over 7 bases. The CDR3 consists of 16 residues. Per germline, CDR1 SEHNR and CDR2 FQNEAQ (reference sequence). Losses at the gene ends were 3 bases for V and 8 bases for J; bases not matched to a gene: 13. CDR3 in DNA: TGTGCCAGCAGCTTTCCCCGGGTAGCGGGTGGAGATGAGCAGTTCTTC. Residues: CASSFPRVAGGDEQFF.

The J gene is TRBJ2-7, the V gene TRBV27, with 10 bases that match TRBD2. Germline V gives CDR1 MNHEY, CDR2 SMNVEV (reference sequence). V was clipped by 8 bases and J by 6 bases; unmatched bases: 7. This CDR3 region has 13 residues. The chain's CDR3 is CASGLAVPSEQYF. In DNA, the CDR3 is TGTGCCAGCGGACTAGCGGTACCTAGCGAGCAGTACTTC.

The chain uses TRBV28 and TRBJ1-2; possibly TRBD1 for D (6 bases). The CDR3 spans 13 residues. V was clipped by 5 bases and J by 10 bases, with 17 bases between them. Per germline, CDR1 MDHEN and CDR2 SYDVKM. CDR3 region: CASSGTGTSVYTF. For the CDR3, the DNA is TGTGCCAGCAGTGGAACCGGGACATCCGTCTACACCTTC.

This chain's CDR3 is CASSFGTGGFAPLHF. The CDR3 DNA is TGTGCCAGCAGCTTTGGGACAGGGGGCTTTGCACCCCTCCACTTT. V is TRBV5-6 and J is TRBJ1-6, with TRBD1 matching over 12 bases. This CDR3 comprises 15 residues. V lost 2 bases and J lost 11; bases outside the gene matches: 5. CDR1 and CDR2 from the germline V gene are SGHDT and YYEEEE.

This chain joins TRBV28 and TRBJ1-6, with 9 bases aligning to TRBD1. The CDR3 extends over 19 amino acids. CDR1 and CDR2 (germline): MDHEN, SYDVKM. J was trimmed by 0 bases and V by 5 bases; bases with no gene match: 11. This CDR3 is CASSPSPGQGASYNSPLHF. The CDR3 DNA sequence: TGTGCCAGCAGTCCAAGTCCGGGACAGGGTGCCTCCTATAATTCACCCCTCCACTTT.

The chain uses TRBV28 and TRBJ1-4; no reliable D call. V lost 7 bases and J lost 8, with 17 bases in between. Germline CDR1 is MDHEN and CDR2 is SYDVKM. This CDR3 comprises 14 residues. The CDR3 bases are TGTGCCAGCATCCGTGGAGTTGGGGAGGAAAAACTGTTTTTT. It codes for CASIRGVGEEKLFF.

V gene TRBV10-3 combines with J gene TRBJ2-1; 8 nucleotides agree with TRBD1. V gave up 2 bases and J gave up 5 bases; unmatched junction bases: 5. This CDR3 has 15 residues. Looked up from germline, CDR1 is ENHRY and CDR2 is SYGVKD. CDR3 residues: CAISEAPTGDNEQFF. The CDR3 region has the DNA TGTGCCATCAGTGAGGCCCCGACAGGGGACAATGAGCAGTTCTTC.